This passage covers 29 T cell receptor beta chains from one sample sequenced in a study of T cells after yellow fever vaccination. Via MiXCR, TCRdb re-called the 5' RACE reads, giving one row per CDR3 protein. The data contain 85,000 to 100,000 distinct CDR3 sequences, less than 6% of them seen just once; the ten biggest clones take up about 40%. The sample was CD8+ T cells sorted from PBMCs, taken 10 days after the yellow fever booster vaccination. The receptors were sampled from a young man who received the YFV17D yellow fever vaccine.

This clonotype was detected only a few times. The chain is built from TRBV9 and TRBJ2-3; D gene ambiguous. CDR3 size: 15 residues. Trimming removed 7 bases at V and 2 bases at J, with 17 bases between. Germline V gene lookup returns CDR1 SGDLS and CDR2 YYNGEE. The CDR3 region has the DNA TGTGCCAGCTCCCCAAGCGCCCACCCCACAGATACGCAGTATTTT. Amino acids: CASSPSAHPTDTQYF.

The CDR3 DNA follows: TGTGCCAGCAGCGCGTCGTACTACGAGCAGTACTTC. As protein: CASSASYYEQYF. This sequence joins TRBV7-9 and TRBJ2-7; D is undetermined. Trimming removed 5 bases from V and 3 bases from J, with 8 bases in between. The CDR3 contains 12 residues. Germline CDR1 and CDR2: SEHNR and FQNEAQ (reference sequence).

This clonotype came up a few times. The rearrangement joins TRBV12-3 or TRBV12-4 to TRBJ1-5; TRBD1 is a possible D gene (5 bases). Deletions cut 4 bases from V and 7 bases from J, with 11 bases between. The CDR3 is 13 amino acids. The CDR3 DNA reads TGTGCCAGCAGTTCGCACGGGGGACAGCCCCAGCATTTT. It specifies CASSSHGGQPQHF.

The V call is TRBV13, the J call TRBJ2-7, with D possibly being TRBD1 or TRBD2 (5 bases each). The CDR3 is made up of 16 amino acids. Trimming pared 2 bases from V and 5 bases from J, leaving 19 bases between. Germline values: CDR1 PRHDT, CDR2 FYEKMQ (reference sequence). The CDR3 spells CASSLYPPGLGDEQYF. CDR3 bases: TGTGCCAGCAGCTTATACCCCCCAGGGCTCGGGGACGAGCAGTACTTC.

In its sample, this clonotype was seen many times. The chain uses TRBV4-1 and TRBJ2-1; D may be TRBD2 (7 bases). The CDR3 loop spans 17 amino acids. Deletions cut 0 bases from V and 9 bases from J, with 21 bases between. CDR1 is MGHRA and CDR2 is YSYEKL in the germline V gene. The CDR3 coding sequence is TGCGCCAGCAGCCAAGATGTGGGGGGGACACCTAAACCTGAGCAGTTCTTC. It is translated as CASSQDVGGTPKPEQFF.

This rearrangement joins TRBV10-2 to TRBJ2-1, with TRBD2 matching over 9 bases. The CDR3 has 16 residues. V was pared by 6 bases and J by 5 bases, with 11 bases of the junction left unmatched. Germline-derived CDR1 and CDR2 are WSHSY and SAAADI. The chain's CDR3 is CASSLPGGGVNNEQFF. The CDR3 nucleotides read TGCGCCAGCAGCCTACCCGGCGGGGGGGTAAACAATGAGCAGTTCTTC.

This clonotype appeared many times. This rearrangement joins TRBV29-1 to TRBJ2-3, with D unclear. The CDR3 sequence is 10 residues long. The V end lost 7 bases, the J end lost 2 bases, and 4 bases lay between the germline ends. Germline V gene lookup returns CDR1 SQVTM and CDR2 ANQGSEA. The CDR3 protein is CSAYTDTQYF. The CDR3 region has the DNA TGCAGCGCTTACACAGATACGCAGTATTTT.

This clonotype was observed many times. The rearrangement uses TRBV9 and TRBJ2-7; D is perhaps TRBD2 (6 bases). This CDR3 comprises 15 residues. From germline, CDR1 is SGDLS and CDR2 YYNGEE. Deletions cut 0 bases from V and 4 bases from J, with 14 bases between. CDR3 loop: CASSVAQGAGYEQYF. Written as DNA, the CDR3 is TGTGCCAGCAGCGTAGCCCAGGGAGCGGGTTACGAGCAGTACTTC.

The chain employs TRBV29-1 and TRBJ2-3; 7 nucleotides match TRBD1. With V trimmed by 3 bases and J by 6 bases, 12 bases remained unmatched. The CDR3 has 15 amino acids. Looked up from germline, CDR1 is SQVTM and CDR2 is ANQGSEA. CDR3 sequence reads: CSVDLDRVAMDTQYF. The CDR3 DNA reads TGCAGCGTTGATCTTGACAGGGTCGCAATGGATACGCAGTATTTT.

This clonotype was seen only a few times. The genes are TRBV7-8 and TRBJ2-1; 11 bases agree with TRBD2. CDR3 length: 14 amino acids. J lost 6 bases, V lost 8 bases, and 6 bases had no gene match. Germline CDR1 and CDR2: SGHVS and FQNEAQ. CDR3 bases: TGTGCCAGCGCCTTAGCGGGGGGGTTCAATGAGCAGTTCTTC. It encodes CASALAGGFNEQFF.

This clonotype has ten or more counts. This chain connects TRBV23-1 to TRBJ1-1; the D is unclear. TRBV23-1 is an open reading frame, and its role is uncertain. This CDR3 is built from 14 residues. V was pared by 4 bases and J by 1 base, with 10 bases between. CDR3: CASSRRTGNTEAFF. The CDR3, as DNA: TGCGCCAGCAGTCGACGGACGGGGAACACTGAAGCTTTCTTT.

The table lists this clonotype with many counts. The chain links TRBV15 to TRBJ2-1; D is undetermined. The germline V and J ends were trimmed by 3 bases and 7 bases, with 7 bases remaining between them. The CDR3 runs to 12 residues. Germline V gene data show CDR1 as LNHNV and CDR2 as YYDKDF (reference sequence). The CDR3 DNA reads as TGTGCCACCAGCAGGAATGTAAATGAGCAGTTCTTC. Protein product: CATSRNVNEQFF.

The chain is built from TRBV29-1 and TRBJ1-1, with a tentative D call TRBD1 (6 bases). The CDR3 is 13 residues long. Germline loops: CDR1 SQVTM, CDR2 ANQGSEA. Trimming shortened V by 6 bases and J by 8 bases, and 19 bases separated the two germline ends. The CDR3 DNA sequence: TGCAGCGTAGAACAGGGCGTGGGTTTGGAAGCTTTCTTT. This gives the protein CSVEQGVGLEAFF.

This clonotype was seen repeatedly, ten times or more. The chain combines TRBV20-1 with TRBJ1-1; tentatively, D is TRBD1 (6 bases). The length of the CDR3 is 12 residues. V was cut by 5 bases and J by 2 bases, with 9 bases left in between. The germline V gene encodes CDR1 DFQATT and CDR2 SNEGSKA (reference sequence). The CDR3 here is CSAQQGNTEAFF. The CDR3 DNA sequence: TGCAGTGCTCAACAGGGTAACACTGAAGCTTTCTTT.

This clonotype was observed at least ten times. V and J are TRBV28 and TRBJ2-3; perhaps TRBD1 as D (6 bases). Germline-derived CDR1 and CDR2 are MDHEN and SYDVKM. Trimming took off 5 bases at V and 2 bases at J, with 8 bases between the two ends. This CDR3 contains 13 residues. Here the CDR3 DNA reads TGTGCCAGCAGTGACAGGACCACAGATACGCAGTATTTT. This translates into CASSDRTTDTQYF.

The CDR3, as DNA: TGTGCCAGCATGATGTCCTACGAGCAGTACTTC. This codes for CASMMSYEQYF. J is TRBJ2-7 and V is TRBV6-2 or TRBV6-3; D gene uncertain. The CDR3 consists of 11 residues. The V gene lost 7 bases and the J gene lost 1 base, with 5 bases spanning the gap. Per germline, CDR1 MNHEY and CDR2 SVGEGT.

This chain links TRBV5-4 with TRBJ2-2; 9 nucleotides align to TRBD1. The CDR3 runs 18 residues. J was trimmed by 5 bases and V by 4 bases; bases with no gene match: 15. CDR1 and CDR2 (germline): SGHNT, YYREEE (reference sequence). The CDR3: CASSLSGAGQGRTGELFF. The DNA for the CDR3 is TGTGCCAGCAGCCTGAGCGGGGCGGGACAGGGAAGAACCGGGGAGCTGTTTTTT.

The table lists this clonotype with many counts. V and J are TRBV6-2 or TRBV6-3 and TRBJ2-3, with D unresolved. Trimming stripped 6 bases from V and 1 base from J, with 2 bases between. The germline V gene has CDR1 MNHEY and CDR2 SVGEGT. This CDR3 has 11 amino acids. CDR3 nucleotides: TGTGCCAGCAGCCGCACAGATACGCAGTATTTT. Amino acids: CASSRTDTQYF.

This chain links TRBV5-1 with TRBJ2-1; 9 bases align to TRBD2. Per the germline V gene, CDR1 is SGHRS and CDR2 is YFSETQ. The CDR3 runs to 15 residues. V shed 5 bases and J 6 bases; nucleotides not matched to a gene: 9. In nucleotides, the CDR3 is TGCGCCAGCAGAGGGGTCCGCGGGGGGGCCAATGAGCAGTTCTTC. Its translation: CASRGVRGGANEQFF.

CDR3 sequence: CASSIGESSYNEQFF. In DNA form, the CDR3 reads TGTGCCAGCAGCATCGGGGAATCCTCCTACAATGAGCAGTTCTTC. The V and J genes are TRBV6-2 or TRBV6-3 and TRBJ2-1; tentatively, D is TRBD2 (5 bases). Germline CDR1 and CDR2: MNHEY and SVGEGT. The CDR3 covers 15 residues. V lost 6 bases, J lost 0 bases, and 12 bases lay in between.

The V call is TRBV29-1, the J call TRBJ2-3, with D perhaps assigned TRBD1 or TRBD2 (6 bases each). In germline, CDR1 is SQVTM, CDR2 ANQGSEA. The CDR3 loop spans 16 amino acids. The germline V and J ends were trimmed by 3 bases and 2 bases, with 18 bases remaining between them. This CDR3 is CSVDPFGGPYTDTQYF. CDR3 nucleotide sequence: TGCAGCGTTGATCCTTTTGGGGGGCCTTACACAGATACGCAGTATTTT.

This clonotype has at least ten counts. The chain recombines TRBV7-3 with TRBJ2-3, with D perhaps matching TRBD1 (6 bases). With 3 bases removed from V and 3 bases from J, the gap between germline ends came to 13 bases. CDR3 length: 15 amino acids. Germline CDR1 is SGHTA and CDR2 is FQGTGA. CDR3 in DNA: TGTGCCAGCAGCTTTACAGGGCGGTTTACAGATACGCAGTATTTT. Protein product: CASSFTGRFTDTQYF.

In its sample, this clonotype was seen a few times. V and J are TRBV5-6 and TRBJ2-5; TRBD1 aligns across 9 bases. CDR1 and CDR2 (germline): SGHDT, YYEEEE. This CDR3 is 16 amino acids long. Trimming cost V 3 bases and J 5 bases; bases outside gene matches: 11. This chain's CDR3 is CASSYYGTGGGETQYF. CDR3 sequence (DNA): TGTGCCAGCAGCTATTATGGTACAGGGGGCGGCGAGACCCAGTACTTC.

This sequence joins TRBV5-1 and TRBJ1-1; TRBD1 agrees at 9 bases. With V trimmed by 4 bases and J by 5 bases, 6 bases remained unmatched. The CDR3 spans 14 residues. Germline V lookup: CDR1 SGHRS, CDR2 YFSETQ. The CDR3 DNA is TGCGCCAGCAGCCGGGACAGGGTAGGAACTGAAGCTTTCTTT. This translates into CASSRDRVGTEAFF.

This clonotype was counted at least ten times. In DNA form, the CDR3 reads TGCAGCGTTGAAGATTGGAGTAGCGGGGCGGGGGATGAGCAGTTCTTC. Translation: CSVEDWSSGAGDEQFF. The rearrangement uses TRBV29-1 and TRBJ2-1, with TRBD2 matching over 8 bases. This CDR3 region has 16 residues. V lost 0 bases and J lost 8; bases outside the gene matches: 12. Germline loops: CDR1 SQVTM, CDR2 ANQGSEA.

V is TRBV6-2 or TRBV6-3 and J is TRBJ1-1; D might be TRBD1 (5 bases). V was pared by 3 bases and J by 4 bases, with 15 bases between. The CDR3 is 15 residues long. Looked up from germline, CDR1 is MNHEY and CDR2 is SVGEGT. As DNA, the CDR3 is TGTGCCAGCAGTTATCGATACAGGATTTTCACTGAAGCTTTCTTT. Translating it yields CASSYRYRIFTEAFF.

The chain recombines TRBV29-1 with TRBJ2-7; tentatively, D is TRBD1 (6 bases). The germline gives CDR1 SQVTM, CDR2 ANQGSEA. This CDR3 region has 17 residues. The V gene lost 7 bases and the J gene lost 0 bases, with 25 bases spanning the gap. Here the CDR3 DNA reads TGCAGCGCTGACCCGATAAGGACAGCGACTTACTCCTACGAGCAGTACTTC. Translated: CSADPIRTATYSYEQYF.

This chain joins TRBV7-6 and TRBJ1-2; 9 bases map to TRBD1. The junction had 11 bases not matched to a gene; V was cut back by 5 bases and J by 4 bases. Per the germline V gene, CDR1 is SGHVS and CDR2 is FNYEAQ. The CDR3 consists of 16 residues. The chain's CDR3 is CASSPGTGSNAYGYTF. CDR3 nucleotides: TGTGCCAGCAGCCCGGGGACAGGGTCGAATGCCTATGGCTACACCTTC.

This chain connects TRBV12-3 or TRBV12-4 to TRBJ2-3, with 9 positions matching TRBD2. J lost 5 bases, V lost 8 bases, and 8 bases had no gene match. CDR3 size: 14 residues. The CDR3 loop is CASRERGAGDTQYF. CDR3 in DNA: TGTGCCAGCCGAGAGCGGGGGGCAGGAGATACGCAGTATTTT.